These 10 T cell receptor beta chains were all obtained from the same sample, sequenced in a study of T-cell reconstitution after alpha-beta-depleted transplantation in children. Molecular barcoding with unique molecular identifiers was used for the TCRbeta library. TCRdb passed the PCR reads through MiXCR, listing each CDR3 protein once. The sample comprises more than 75,000 distinct CDR3 sequences, under 25% of which are singletons, and about a fifth rests with the top ten. The sequencing here drew on PBMCs, taken before TCRalphabeta/CD19-depleted stem cell transplant. The receptors derive from a boy aged 2 to 10 with acute lymphoblastic leukemia, due to receive a stem cell transplant.

The chain carries TRBV7-9 and TRBJ2-2; D not resolved. V was clipped by 1 base and J by 6 bases, with 6 bases between them. CDR1 and CDR2 (germline): SEHNR, FQNEAQ (reference sequence). The CDR3 covers 13 residues. CDR3 sequence: CASSLGVPGELFF. CDR3 coding DNA: TGTGCCAGCAGCTTAGGAGTTCCCGGGGAGCTGTTTTTT.

This chain joins TRBV20-1 and TRBJ2-5, with D possibly TRBD1 on 6 matching bases. Germline V CDR1 and CDR2: DFQATT, SNEGSKA (reference sequence). Trimming pared 4 bases from V and 5 bases from J, leaving 23 bases between. The CDR3 totals 16 residues. The CDR3 reads CSATPNGGLGRETQYF. The DNA for the CDR3 is TGCAGTGCTACCCCGAATGGGGGCTTGGGAAGGGAGACCCAGTACTTC.

This clonotype was counted a few times. V usage is TRBV27 and J usage is TRBJ2-7, with 7 bases fitting TRBD2. Germline CDR1 and CDR2: MNHEY and SMNVEV (reference sequence). The junction had 6 bases not matched to a gene; V was cut back by 3 bases and J by 4 bases. This CDR3 comprises 14 residues. The CDR3 nucleotides read TGTGCCAGCAGTTTTCGGGAGGCGGGTTACGAGCAGTACTTC. Its translation: CASSFREAGYEQYF.

This clonotype appeared many times. The chain uses TRBV5-1 and TRBJ2-3; D is uncertain. The CDR3 totals 15 residues. Between the trimmed V and J ends, which lost 0 bases and 4 bases, there was a span of 12 bases. The germline gives CDR1 SGHRS, CDR2 YFSETQ. In DNA, the CDR3 is TGCGCCAGCAGCTTGGTCGGTCGTGGGCCAGATACGCAGTATTTT. Translation gives CASSLVGRGPDTQYF.

The chain couples TRBV28 to TRBJ1-6; TRBD1 might be the D (6 bases). The ends were cut back, 1 base at V and 6 bases at J, with 13 bases in the middle. Germline CDR1 MDHEN, CDR2 SYDVKM. The CDR3 covers 16 residues. CDR3 sequence: CASSLSLQGSNSPLHF. The CDR3 DNA reads as TGTGCCAGCAGTTTATCCCTACAGGGATCTAATTCACCCCTCCACTTT.

In its sample, this clonotype was seen a few times. V and J are TRBV12-3 or TRBV12-4 and TRBJ2-1; no clear D gene. The CDR3 totals 13 residues. V lost 5 bases, J lost 2 bases, and 7 bases lay in between. The CDR3 here is CASSPNTYNEQFF. CDR3 nucleotides: TGTGCCAGCAGTCCTAATACCTACAATGAGCAGTTCTTC.

The chain combines TRBV20-1 with TRBJ1-2, with 8 bases aligning to TRBD1. J gave up 0 bases and V 0 bases, and 6 bases lay outside the gene matches. The CDR3 has 16 residues. Germline-derived CDR1 and CDR2 are DFQATT and SNEGSKA (reference sequence). The CDR3 protein is CSARDAGQGPNYGYTF. CDR3 DNA sequence: TGCAGTGCTAGAGATGCTGGACAGGGCCCTAACTATGGCTACACCTTC.

The J gene is TRBJ2-1, the V gene TRBV12-3 or TRBV12-4, with a tentative D call TRBD2 (5 bases). V lost 5 bases to trimming and J lost 4 bases, with 15 bases between them. The CDR3 is 15 residues long. The CDR3 region is CASSPPDSGYNEQFF. As DNA, the CDR3 is TGTGCCAGCAGTCCGCCGGACTCCGGGTACAATGAGCAGTTCTTC.

This clonotype was seen a few times. The chain is built from TRBV7-9 and TRBJ1-2; 8 nucleotides match TRBD1. CDR1 and CDR2 from the germline V gene are SEHNR and FQNEAQ (reference sequence). J lost 5 bases, V lost 8 bases, and 13 bases had no gene match. The CDR3 runs 15 residues. As DNA, the CDR3 is TGTGCCAGCCAGTACCAGGGGGCACCCCCATATGGCTACACCTTC. Protein sequence: CASQYQGAPPYGYTF.

This clonotype was observed many times. CDR3 bases: TGCGCCAGCAGCCTCCGGGACACCGACTACACCTTC. Encoded protein: CASSLRDTDYTF. The chain uses TRBV5-1 and TRBJ1-2, with TRBD1 as a possible D gene (6 bases). The CDR3 consists of 12 residues. Germline V gene sequence: CDR1 SGHRS, CDR2 YFSETQ. V shed 4 bases and J shed 10 bases, with 14 bases lying between them.